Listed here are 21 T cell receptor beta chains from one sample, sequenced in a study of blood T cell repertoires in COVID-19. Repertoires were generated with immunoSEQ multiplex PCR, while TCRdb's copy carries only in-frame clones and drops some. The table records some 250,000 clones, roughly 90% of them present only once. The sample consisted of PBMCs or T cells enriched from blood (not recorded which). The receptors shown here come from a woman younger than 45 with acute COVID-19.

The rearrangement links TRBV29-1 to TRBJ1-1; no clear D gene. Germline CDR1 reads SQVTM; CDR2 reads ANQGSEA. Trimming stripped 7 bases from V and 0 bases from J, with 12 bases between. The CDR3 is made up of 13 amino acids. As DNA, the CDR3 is TGCAGCGCCGTGGGAGTCCTGAACACTGAAGCTTTCTTT. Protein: CSAVGVLNTEAFF.

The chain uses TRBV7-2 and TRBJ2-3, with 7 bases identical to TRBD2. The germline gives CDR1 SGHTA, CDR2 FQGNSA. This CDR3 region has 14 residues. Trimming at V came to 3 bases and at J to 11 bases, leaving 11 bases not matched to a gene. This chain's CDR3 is CASSLELTAGMQYF. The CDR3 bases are TGTGCCAGCAGCTTGGAATTAACAGCGGGAATGCAGTATTTT.

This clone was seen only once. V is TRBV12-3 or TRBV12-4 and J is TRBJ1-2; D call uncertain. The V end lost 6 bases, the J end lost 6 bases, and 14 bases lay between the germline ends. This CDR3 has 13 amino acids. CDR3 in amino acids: CASSFNKVNGYTF. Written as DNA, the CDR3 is TGTGCCAGCAGCTTTAACAAAGTCAATGGCTACACCTTC.

The DNA for the CDR3 is TGTGCCAGCAGCTTGGTGCAGGGCACGGCTTTCTTT. Its protein product is CASSLVQGTAFF. The chain employs TRBV5-6 and TRBJ1-1; possibly TRBD1 for D (5 bases). The germline gives CDR1 SGHDT, CDR2 YYEEEE. V was trimmed by 0 bases and J by 11 bases, leaving 11 bases between them. CDR3 length: 12 amino acids.

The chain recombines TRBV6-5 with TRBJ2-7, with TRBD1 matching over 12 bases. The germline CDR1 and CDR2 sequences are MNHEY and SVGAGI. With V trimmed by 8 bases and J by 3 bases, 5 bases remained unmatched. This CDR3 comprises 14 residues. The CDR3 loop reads CASGTGGPHYEQYF. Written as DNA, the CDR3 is TGTGCCAGCGGGACAGGGGGCCCGCACTACGAGCAGTACTTC.

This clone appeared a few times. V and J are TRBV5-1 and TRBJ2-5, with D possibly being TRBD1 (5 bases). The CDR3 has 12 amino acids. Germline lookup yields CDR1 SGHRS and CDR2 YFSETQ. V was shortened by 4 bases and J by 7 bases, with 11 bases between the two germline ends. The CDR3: CASSPGFGTQYF. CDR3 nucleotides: TGCGCCAGCAGCCCAGGGTTTGGGACCCAGTACTTC.

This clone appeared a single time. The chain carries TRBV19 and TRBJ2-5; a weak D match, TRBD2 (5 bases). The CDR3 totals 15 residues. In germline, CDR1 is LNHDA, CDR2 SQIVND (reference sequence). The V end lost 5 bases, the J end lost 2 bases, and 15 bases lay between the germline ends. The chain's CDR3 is CASSFRLNLQETQYF. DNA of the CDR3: TGTGCCAGTAGTTTTCGACTAAACCTACAAGAGACCCAGTACTTC.

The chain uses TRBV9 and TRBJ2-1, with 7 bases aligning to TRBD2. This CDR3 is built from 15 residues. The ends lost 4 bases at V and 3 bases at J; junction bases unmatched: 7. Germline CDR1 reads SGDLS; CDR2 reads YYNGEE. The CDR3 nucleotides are TGTGCCAGCAGCCCGTTTGGCGGGAGCTACAATGAGCAGTTCTTC. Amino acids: CASSPFGGSYNEQFF.

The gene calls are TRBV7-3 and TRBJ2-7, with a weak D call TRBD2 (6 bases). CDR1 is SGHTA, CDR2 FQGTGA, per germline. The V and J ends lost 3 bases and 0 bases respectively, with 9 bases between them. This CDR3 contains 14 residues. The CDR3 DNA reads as TGTGCCAGCAGCTTTGGCGGGGACTCCTACGAGCAGTACTTC. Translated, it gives CASSFGGDSYEQYF. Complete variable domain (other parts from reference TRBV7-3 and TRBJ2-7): GAGVSQTPSNKVTEKGKYVELRCDPISGHTALYWYRQSLGQGPEFLIYFQGTGAADDSGLPNDRFFAVRPEGSVSTLKIQRTERGDSAVYLCASSFGGDSYEQYFGPGTRLTVT.

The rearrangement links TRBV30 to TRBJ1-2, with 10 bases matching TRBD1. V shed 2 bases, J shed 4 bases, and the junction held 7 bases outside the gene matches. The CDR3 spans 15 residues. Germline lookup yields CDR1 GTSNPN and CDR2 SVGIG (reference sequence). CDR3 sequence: CAWSPRTGGSYGYTF. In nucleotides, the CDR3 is TGTGCCTGGAGTCCTCGGACAGGGGGAAGCTATGGCTACACCTTC.

The CDR3 coding sequence is TGTGCCAGCAGCAAAGGACTAGCGGGAGATCCTTTCCAAGAGACCCAGTACTTC. It is translated as CASSKGLAGDPFQETQYF. V usage is TRBV11-2 and J usage is TRBJ2-5; TRBD2 agrees at 13 bases. This CDR3 spans 18 amino acids. The germline V gene encodes CDR1 SGHAT and CDR2 FQNNGV. V trimming: 5 bases; J trimming: 1 base; junction bases outside the gene matches: 10. The variable domain in full, completed from reference TRBV11-2 and TRBJ2-5, reads EAGVAQSPRYKIIEKRQSVAFWCNPISGHATLYWYQQILGQGPKLLIQFQNNGVVDDSQLPKDRFSAERLKGVDSTLKIQPAKLEDSAVYLCASSKGLAGDPFQETQYFGPGTRLLVL.

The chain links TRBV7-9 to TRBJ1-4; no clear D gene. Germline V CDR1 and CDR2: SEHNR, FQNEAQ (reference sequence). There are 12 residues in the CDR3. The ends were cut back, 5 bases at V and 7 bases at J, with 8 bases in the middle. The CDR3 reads CASSANSEKLFF. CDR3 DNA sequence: TGTGCCAGCAGCGCCAACAGTGAAAAACTGTTTTTT.

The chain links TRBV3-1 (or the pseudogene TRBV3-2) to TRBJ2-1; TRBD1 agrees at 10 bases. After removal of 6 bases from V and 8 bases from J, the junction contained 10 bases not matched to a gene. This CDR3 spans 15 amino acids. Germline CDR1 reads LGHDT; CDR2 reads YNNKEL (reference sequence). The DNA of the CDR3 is TGTGCCAGCAGGCTGGCCGGGACAGGGGCCCATGAGCAGTTCTTC. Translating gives CASRLAGTGAHEQFF.

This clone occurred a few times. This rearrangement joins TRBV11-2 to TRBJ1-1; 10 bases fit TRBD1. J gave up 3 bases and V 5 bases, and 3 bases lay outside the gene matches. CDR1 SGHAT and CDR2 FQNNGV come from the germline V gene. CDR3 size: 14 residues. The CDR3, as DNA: TGTGCCAGCAGCCCAGACAGGGGGCACACTGAAGCTTTCTTT. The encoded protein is CASSPDRGHTEAFF.

CDR3 DNA: TGTGCCAGCAGCTCCTTCGGGACTCCCAACGACACTGAAGCTTTCTTT. Amino acid sequence: CASSSFGTPNDTEAFF. This chain joins TRBV13 and TRBJ1-1, with D perhaps matching TRBD1 (5 bases). The V end lost 4 bases, the J end lost 3 bases, and 18 bases lay between the germline ends. The length of the CDR3 is 16 residues. CDR1 is PRHDT, CDR2 FYEKMQ, per germline (reference sequence).

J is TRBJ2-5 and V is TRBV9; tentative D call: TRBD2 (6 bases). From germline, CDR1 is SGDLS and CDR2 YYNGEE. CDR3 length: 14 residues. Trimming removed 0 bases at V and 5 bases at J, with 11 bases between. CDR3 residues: CASSVGGGTETQYF. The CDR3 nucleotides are TGTGCCAGCAGCGTAGGTGGAGGGACCGAGACCCAGTACTTC.

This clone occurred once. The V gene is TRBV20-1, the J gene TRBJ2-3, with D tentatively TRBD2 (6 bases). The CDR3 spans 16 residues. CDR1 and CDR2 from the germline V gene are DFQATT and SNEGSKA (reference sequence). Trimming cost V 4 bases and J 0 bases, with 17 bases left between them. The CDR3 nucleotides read TGCAGTGCTAATGAGGGGAGGAGACGGAGCACAGATACGCAGTATTTT. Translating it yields CSANEGRRRSTDTQYF.

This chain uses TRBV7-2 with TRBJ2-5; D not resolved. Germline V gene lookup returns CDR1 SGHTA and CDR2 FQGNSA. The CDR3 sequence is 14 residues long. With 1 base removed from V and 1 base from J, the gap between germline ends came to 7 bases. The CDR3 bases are TGTGCCAGCAGCTTAGTCCGGGTCCAAGAGACCCAGTACTTC. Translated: CASSLVRVQETQYF. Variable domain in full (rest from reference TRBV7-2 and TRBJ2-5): GAGVSQSPSNKVTEKGKDVELRCDPISGHTALYWYRQSLGQGLEFLIYFQGNSAPDKSGLPSDRFSAERTGGSVSTLTIQRTQQEDSAVYLCASSLVRVQETQYFGPGTRLLVL.

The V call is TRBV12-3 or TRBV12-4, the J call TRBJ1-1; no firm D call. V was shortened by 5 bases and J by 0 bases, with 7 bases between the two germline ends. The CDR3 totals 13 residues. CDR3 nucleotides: TGTGCCAGCAGTCCTCTCCTGAACACTGAAGCTTTCTTT. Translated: CASSPLLNTEAFF.

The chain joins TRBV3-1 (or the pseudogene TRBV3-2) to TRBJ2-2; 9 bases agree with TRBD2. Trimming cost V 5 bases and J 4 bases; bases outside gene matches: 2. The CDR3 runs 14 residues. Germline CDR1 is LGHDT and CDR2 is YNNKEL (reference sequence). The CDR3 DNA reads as TGTGCCAGCAGCGGTAGCGGGGGCACCGGGGAGCTGTTTTTT. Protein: CASSGSGGTGELFF.

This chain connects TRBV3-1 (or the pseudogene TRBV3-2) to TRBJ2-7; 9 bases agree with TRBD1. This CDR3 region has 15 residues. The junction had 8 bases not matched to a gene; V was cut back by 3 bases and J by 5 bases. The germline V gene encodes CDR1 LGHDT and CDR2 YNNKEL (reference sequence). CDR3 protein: CASSQRTGGIDEQYF. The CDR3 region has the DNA TGTGCCAGCAGCCAGCGTACAGGGGGCATCGACGAGCAGTACTTC.